This T cell receptor beta chain is drawn from a study of shared clonotypes between healthy human individuals (TCRdb year 2020). For the study in its entirety: A few men and a couple of women, aged 18 to 49 years, made up the cohort. To increase sequencing depth and limit assay-specific biases, TCR repertoire library preparation and sequencing were carried out by different laboratories using diverse techniques. Per donor, leukapheresis produced somewhere between about 0.94 and 9.5 billion PBMCs. The study deeply sequenced blood TCR repertoires of about 5 healthy adults to estimate repertoire size and the extent of clonotype sharing between individuals. Per donor, three plates each were used for CD4 naive and CD4 memory, two for CD8 naive, and one for CD8 memory. On the study overall, not on this receptor specifically: Incomplete sequencing was indicated by rarefaction of sorted-subset datasets, despite the large sequencing depth. When a handful of donors were compared, the shared fraction of clonotypes was around 4.6% for naive CD4, less than 4% for naive CD8, more than 2% for memory CD4, and 0.4% for memory CD8. Clonotypes shared by all four sorted-subset donors showed higher generation probabilities than non-shared clonotypes. Naive subsets generally had larger estimated clonotype richness than memory subsets. Only blood was sampled, and tissue TCR repertoires likely differ from those in blood. Based on pairwise subsampling, the degree of clonotype sharing among donors was expected to be affected by sequencing depth. Because the study included a small number of donors, the genetic and exposure-history diversity represented was limited.

V is reduced by 3 bases and J by 2 bases, leaving a spacing of 8 bases between them. The cysteine opens and the phenylalanine closes a CDR3 of 13 amino acids. The kept DNA is CDR3 alone, 39 bases in frame from the first base. Taken from the germline V gene, the CDR1 and CDR2 loops are SGHAT and FQNNGV. Using the deep immunoSEQ assay, multiplex PCR amplified TCR CDR3 regions from genomic DNA. For each cell subset, the extracted genomic DNA was distributed evenly across all wells of several immunoSEQ 96-well plates, and each plate served as one replicate. For sorted subsets, around 200 ng genomic DNA, equal to tens of thousands of T cell genomes, was loaded into each replicate PCR. The purified libraries were quantified using a Qubit 3.0 fluorometer, sized with a Bioanalyzer 2100, and then quantified again using the KAPA Library Quantification kit. Every immunoSEQ 96-well plate was sequenced on a dedicated single-read 150-cycle Illumina NextSeq 550 flow cell. The authors' analysis ran thus. Because the immunoSEQ output held only junctional sequences and lacked quality scores, the filtering could not match the filtering applied to full-length reads. To assign V/J genes and CDR3, sequences were annotated against IMGT germline references using PyIR, a Python wrapper for IgBLAST v1.9. Any read was removed if the V/J assignment was weak (E-value above 1e-6), the CDR3 was missing, or the read contained stop codons, out-of-frame junctions, or ambiguous translated residues. V3J clonotypes were defined by identical inferred V gene, J gene, and CDR3 amino acid sequence. Percentage overlap between repertoires was calculated by dividing the number of shared unique clonotypes by the size of the smaller repertoire. Richness of each repertoire was evaluated using RTK rarefaction, the Chao1 estimator, and Recon v2.1 estimates of unobserved clonotypes. OLGA was used to compute generation probabilities for all TCRbeta clonotypes that the gDNA method yielded from a few donors. The clones in this table, taken by TCRdb from immuneACCESS, are in-frame only. Not every clone is retained; where verified, under half of the shortfall comes from an unresolved V gene, and the cause of the rest is unknown. The V and J calls and clone size are taken from that table; D and trimming were inferred from the DNA. Recorded for this sample are some 2.1 million clones; roughly 94% of them occurred a single time. The top ten clonotypes cover 1.1% of the sample.

For the CD8 naive samples, CD45RO-negative cells were positively selected for CCR7, yielding a CD45RA+CCR7+ population from which TemRA cells were excluded. Healthy HIV-negative adults with no recently reported acute infections or vaccinations were included as donors. Every donor was a Caucasian adult living in Nashville, Tennessee, USA. Blood was obtained by leukapheresis, after which PBMCs were separated by Ficoll-Histopaque density gradient centrifugation and cryopreserved in liquid nitrogen vapor phase. Purity and quantity of every magnetically sorted T cell population were checked by analytical flow cytometry. Genomic DNA was isolated from every sorted fraction and measured by UV absorbance on a Nanodrop 2000c. Concerning this clone itself: Its antigen remains unidentified. Within one base of it there is no much larger clone, and no base qualities were kept. In the same sample, other DNA sequences code for this CDR3.

This chain is built from TRBV11-2 and TRBJ2-7, with TRBD2 perhaps the D gene, on 6 matching bases. The specimen was naive CD8+ T cells sorted from blood. The cell subset or site label of this sample denotes: CD45RA+CCR7+. This receptor was obtained from a man younger than 35 in good health. The CDR3 sequence is CASSFGGTYEQYF. The nucleotides are TGTGCCAGCAGCTTCGGGGGAACCTACGAGCAGTACTTC.